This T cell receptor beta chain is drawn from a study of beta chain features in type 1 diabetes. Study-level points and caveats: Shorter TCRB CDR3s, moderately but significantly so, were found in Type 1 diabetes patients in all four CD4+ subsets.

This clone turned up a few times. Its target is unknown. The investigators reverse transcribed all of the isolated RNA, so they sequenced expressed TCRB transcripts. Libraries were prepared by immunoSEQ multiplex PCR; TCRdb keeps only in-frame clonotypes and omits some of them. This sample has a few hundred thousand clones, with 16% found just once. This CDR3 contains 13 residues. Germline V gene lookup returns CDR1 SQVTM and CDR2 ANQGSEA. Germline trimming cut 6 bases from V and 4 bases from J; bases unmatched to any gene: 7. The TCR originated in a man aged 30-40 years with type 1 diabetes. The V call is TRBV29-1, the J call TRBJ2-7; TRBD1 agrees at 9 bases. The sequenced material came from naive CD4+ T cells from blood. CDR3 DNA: TGCAGCGTCGTATGGGACAGGGCGTACGAGCAGTACTTC. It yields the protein CSVVWDRAYEQYF.